Here is one T cell receptor (beta chain) with its context. This table comes from immunoSEQ multiplex PCR, and its TCRdb copy is limited to in-frame clones, with some not included. Of some 240,000 clones detected, 65% to 85% appear once; the ten largest clones hold 1.5% to 1.7%. The germline V gene has CDR1 SNHLY and CDR2 FYNNEI. This CDR3 is 14 amino acids long. Trimming took 6 bases from V and 0 from J, leaving 10 bases between them. The data originate from a study of blood T cell repertoires in COVID-19. This sequence was found in a woman between 40 and 55 years old who had recovered from COVID-19. Sequenced sample: peripheral blood. V gene TRBV2 combines with J gene TRBJ2-3; D gene unclear. The CDR3 is CASRLTASTDTQYF. In nucleotides, the CDR3 is TGTGCCAGCAGGCTTACAGCTAGCACAGATACGCAGTATTTT.